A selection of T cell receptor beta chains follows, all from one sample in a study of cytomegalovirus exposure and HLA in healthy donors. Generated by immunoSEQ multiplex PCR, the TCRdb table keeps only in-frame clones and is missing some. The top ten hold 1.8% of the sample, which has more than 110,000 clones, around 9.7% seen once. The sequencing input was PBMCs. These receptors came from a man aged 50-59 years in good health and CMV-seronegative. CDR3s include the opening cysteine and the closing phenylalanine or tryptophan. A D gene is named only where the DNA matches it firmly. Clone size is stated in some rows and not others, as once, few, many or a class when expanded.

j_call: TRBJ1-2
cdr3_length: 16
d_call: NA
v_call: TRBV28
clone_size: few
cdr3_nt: TGTGCCAGCAGTTTACAGGGGATCATAGGGGACTATGGCTACACCTTC
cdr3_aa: CASSLQGIIGDYGYTF

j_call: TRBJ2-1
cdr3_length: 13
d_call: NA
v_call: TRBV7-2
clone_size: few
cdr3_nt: TGTGCCAGCAGCTTGGACTTTCACGGTGAGCAGTTCTTC
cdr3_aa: CASSLDFHGEQFF

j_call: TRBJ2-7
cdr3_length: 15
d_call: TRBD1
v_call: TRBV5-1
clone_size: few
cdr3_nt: TGCGCCAGCAGCACTATACCCGGACAGGGCGGCGAGCAGTACTTC
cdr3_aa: CASSTIPGQGGEQYF

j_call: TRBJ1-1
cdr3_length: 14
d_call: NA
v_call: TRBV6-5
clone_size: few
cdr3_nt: TGTGCCAGTATAGAGGGATCCATGAACACTGAAGCTTTCTTT
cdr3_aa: CASIEGSMNTEAFF

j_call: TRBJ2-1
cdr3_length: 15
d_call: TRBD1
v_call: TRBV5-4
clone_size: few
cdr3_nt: TGTGCCAGCAGCACCGGGACAGGGGGGGGAAATGAGCAGTTCTTC
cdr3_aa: CASSTGTGGGNEQFF

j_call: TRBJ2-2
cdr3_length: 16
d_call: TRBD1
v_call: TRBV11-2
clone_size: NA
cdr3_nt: TGTGCCAGCAGCGTGCTTACAACAGGGGGCCACGGGGAGCTGTTTTTT
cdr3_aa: CASSVLTTGGHGELFF

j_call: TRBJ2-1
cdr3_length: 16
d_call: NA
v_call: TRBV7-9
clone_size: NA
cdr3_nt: TGTGCCAGCAGCTACACCAGCTCCCGAAGTAGCGATGAGCAGTTCTTC
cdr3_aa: CASSYTSSRSSDEQFF

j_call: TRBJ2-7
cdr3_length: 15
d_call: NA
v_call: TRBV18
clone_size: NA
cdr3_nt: TGTGCCAGCTCACCACCGGGGCCCGCATCTGGCGAGCAGTACTTC
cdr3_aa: CASSPPGPASGEQYF

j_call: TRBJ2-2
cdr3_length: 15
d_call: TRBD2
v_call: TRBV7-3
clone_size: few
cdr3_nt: TGTGCCAGCAGCTGGGGGGGGAGTGGAACCGGGGAGCTGTTTTTT
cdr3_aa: CASSWGGSGTGELFF

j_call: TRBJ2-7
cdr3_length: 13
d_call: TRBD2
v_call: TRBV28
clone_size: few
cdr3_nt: TGTGCCAGCAGCGCACCGGGACTACCCCGAGAGTACTTC
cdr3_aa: CASSAPGLPREYF

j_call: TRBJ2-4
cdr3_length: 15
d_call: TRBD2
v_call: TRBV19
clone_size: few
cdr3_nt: TGTGCCAGTAGTATGGGGGGGATAGCCAAAAACATTCAGTACTTC
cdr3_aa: CASSMGGIAKNIQYF

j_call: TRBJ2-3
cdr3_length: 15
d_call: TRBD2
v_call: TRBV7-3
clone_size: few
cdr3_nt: TGTGCCAGCAGCTTAATAGCGGGAGGGCCGGATACGCAGTATTTT
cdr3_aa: CASSLIAGGPDTQYF

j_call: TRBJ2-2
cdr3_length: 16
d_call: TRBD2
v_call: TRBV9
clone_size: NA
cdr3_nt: TGTGCCAGCAGCGTAGGTGCGGGAGAGGGAGCCGGGGAGCTGTTTTTT
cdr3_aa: CASSVGAGEGAGELFF

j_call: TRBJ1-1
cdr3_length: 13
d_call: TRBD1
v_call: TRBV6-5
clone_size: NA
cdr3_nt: TGTGCCAGCAGCTTCGACAGGGGGACTGAAGCTTTCTTT
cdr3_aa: CASSFDRGTEAFF

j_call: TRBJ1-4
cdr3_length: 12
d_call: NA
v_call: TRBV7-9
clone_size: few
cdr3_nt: TGTGCCAGTCGACAGGTCGATGAAAAACTGTTTTTT
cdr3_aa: CASRQVDEKLFF

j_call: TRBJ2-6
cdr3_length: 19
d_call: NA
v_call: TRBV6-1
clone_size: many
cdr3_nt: TGTGCCAGCAGTGAGTATCAGGGGCCCGAGGGGACAAGGGCCAACGTCCTGACTTTC
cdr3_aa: CASSEYQGPEGTRANVLTF

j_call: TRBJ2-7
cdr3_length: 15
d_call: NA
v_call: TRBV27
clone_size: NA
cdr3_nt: TGTGCCAGCAGTTTATACGGGGAAAGGACCTACGAGCAGTACTTC
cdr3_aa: CASSLYGERTYEQYF

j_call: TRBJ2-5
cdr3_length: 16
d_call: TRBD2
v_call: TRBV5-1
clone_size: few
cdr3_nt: TGCGCCAGCAGCTTGGGTAGCGGGGGGGCCGGTGAGACCCAGTACTTC
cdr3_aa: CASSLGSGGAGETQYF

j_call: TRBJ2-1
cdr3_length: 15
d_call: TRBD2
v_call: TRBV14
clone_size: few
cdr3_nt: TGTGCCAGCAGCAAGATGGGGCGGGGGAACGATGAGCAGTTCTTC
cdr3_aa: CASSKMGRGNDEQFF

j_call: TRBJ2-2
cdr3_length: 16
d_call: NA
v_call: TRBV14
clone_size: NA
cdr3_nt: TGTGCCAGCAGCCAAGATGGAGGCCTCGACACCGGGGAGCTGTTTTTT
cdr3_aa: CASSQDGGLDTGELFF

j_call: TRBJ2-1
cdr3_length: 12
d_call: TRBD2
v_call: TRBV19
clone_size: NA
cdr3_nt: TGTGCCAGTAGTATCGGGGCGGGGGGGCTTTTCTTC
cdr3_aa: CASSIGAGGLFF

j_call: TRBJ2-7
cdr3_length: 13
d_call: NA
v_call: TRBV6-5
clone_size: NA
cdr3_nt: TGTGCCAGCCTCGGACAGCCAACCTACGAGCAGTACTTC
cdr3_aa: CASLGQPTYEQYF

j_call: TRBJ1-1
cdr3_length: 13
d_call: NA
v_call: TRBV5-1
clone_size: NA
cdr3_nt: TGCGCCAGCAGGTCAGGGATGGGCACTGAAGCTTTCTTT
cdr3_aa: CASRSGMGTEAFF

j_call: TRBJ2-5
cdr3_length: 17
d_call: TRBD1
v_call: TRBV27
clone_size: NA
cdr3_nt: TGTGCCAGCAGTTTGAGGGGACAGGGAGTATTCGAAGAGACCCAGTACTTC
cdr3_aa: CASSLRGQGVFEETQYF

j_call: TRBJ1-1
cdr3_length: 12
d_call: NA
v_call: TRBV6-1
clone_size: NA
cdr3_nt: TGTGCCAGCAGTGAAGTGAGCACTGAAGCTTTCTTT
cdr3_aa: CASSEVSTEAFF

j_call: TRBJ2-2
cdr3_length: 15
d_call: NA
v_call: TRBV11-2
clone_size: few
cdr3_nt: TGTGCCAGCAGCTTCCCTAAGGGGTACACCGGGGAGCTGTTTTTT
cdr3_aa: CASSFPKGYTGELFF

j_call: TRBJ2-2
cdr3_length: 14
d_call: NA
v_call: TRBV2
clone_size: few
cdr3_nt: TGTGCCAGCCGCCAAGGACAGAACACCGGGGAGCTGTTTTTT
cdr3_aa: CASRQGQNTGELFF

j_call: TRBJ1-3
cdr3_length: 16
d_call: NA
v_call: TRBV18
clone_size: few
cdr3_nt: TGTGCCAGCTCACGGGATTCCTCAGGGCCTGGAAACACCATATATTTT
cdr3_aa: CASSRDSSGPGNTIYF